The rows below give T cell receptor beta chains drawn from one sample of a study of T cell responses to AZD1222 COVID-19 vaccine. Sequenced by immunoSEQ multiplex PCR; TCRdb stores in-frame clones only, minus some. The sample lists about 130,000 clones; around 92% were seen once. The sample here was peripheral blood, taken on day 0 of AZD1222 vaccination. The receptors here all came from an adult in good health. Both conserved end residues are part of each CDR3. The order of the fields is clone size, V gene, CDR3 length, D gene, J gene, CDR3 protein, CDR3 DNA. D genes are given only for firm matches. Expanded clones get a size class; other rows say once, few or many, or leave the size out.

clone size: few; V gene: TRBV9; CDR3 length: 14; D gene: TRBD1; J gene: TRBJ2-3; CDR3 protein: CASDPGGAGDTQYF; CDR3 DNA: TGTGCCAGCGACCCAGGGGGCGCAGGGGATACGCAGTATTTT
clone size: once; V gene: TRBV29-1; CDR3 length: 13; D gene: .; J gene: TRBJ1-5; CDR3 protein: CSVQGGSNQPQHF; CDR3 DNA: TGCAGCGTTCAAGGGGGTAGCAATCAGCCCCAGCATTTT
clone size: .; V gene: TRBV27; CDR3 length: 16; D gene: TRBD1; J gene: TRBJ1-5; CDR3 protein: CASSSSTGGRNQPQHF; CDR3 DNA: TGTGCCAGCAGTTCATCTACAGGGGGCCGCAATCAGCCCCAGCATTTT
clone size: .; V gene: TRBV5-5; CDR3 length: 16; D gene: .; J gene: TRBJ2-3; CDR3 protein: CASSRWSGTSTDTQYF; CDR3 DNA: TGTGCCAGCAGCCGCTGGTCGGGGACCAGCACAGATACGCAGTATTTT
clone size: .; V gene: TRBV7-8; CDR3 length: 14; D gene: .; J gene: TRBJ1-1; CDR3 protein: CASSHDRRGRRAFF; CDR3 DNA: TGTGCCAGCAGCCACGACCGTCGGGGTAGGAGGGCTTTCTTT
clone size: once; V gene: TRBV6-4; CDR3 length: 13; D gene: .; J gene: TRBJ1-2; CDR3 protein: CASSGRVGYGYTF; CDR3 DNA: TGTGCCAGCAGTGGAAGGGTCGGCTATGGCTACACCTTC
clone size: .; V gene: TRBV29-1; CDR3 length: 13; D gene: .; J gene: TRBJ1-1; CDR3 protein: CSADGGRGTEAFF; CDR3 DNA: TGCAGCGCCGATGGGGGGCGAGGGACTGAAGCTTTCTTT
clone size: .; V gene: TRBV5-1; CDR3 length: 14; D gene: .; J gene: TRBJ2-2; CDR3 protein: CASSLAGFPGELFF; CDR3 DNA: TGCGCCAGCAGCTTGGCGGGGTTCCCCGGGGAGCTGTTTTTT
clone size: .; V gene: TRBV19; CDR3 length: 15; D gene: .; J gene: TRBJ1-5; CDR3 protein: CASIGTREYNQPQHF; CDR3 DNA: TGTGCCAGTATTGGGACCAGGGAATACAATCAGCCCCAGCATTTT
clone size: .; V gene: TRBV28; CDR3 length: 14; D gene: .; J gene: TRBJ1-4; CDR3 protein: CASTPVGGDEKLFF; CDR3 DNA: TGTGCCAGCACCCCGGTCGGGGGAGATGAAAAACTGTTTTTT
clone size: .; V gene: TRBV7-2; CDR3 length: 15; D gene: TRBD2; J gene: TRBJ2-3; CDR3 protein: CASSAWTSGGITQYF; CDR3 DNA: TGTGCCAGCAGCGCTTGGACTAGCGGGGGGATTACGCAGTATTTT
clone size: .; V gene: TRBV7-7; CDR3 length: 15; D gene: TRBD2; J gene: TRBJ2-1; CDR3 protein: CASSPLAGGGNEQFF; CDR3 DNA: TGTGCTAGCAGCCCGTTAGCGGGGGGCGGGAATGAGCAGTTCTTC
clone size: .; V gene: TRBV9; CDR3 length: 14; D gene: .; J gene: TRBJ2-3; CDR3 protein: CASSPNTGLGTQYF; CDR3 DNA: TGTGCCAGCAGCCCAAACACAGGGCTTGGTACGCAGTATTTT
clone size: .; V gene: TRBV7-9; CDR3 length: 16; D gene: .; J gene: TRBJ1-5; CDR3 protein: CASSLGYRDSNQPQHF; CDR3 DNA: TGTGCCAGCAGCTTAGGATACAGGGATAGCAATCAGCCCCAGCATTTT
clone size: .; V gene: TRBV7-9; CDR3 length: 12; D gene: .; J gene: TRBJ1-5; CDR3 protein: CASSLGLQPQHF; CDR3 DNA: TGTGCCAGCAGCTTAGGGTTACAGCCCCAGCATTTT
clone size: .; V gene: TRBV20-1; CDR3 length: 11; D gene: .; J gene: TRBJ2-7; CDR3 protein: CSASPSYEQYF; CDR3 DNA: TGCAGTGCTAGCCCGAGCTACGAGCAGTACTTC
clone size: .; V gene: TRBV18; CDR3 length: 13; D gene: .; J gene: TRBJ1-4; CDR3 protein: CASSPGAEEKLFF; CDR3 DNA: TGTGCCAGCTCACCGGGGGCGGAGGAAAAACTGTTTTTT
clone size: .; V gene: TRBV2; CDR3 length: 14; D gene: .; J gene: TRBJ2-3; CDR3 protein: CASREEQVSDTQYF; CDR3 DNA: TGTGCCAGCAGAGAAGAGCAGGTCTCAGATACGCAGTATTTT
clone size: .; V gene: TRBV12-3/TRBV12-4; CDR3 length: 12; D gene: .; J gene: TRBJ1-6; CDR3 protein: CASRQGNSPLHF; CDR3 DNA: TGTGCCAGCAGGCAGGGGAATTCACCCCTCCACTTT
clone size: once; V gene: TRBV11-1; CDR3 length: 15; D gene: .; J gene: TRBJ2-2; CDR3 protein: CASSFGRLNTGELFF; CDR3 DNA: TGTGCCAGCAGCTTCGGGCGTTTGAACACCGGGGAGCTGTTTTTT
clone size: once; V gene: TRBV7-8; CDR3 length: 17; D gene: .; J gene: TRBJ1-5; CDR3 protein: CASSSSHRARSNQPQHF; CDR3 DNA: TGTGCCAGCAGCTCCTCACACAGGGCACGGAGCAATCAGCCCCAGCATTTT
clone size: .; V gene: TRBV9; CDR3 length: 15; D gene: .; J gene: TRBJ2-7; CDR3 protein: CASSVTRDSTYEQYF; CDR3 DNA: TGTGCCAGCAGCGTAACCCGGGACTCTACCTACGAGCAGTACTTC
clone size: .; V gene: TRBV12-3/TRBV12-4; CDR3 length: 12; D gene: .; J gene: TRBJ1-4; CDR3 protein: CASKEGGEKLFF; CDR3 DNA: TGTGCCAGCAAGGAGGGGGGGGAAAAACTGTTTTTT
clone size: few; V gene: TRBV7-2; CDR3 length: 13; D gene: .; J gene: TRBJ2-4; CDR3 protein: CASSFTKSNIQYF; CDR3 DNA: TGTGCCAGCAGCTTTACTAAGTCCAACATTCAGTACTTC
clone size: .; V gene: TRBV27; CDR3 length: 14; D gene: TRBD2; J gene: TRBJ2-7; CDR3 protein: CASSSPGLPYEQYF; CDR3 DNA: TGTGCCAGCAGTTCACCGGGACTACCCTACGAGCAGTACTTC
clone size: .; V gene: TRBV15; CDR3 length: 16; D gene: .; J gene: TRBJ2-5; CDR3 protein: CATSRETGLWGETQYF; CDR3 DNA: TGTGCCACCAGCAGAGAAACGGGTCTCTGGGGAGAGACCCAGTACTTC
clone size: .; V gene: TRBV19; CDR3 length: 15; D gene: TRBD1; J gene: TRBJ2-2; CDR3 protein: CASGDRGSNTGELFF; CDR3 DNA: TGTGCCAGTGGGGACAGGGGGTCGAACACCGGGGAGCTGTTTTTT
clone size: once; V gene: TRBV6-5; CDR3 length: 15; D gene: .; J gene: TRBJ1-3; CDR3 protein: CASSEGPISGNTIYF; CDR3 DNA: TGTGCCAGCAGCGAGGGACCTATCTCTGGAAACACCATATATTTT
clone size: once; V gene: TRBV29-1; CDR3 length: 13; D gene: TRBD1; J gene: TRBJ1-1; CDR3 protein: CSVAGQMNTEAFF; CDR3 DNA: TGCAGCGTTGCGGGACAGATGAACACTGAAGCTTTCTTT
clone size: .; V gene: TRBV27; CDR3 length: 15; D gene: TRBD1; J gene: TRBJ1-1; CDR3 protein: CASSSRQGGATEAFF; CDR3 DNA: TGTGCCAGCAGTTCAAGACAGGGGGGAGCCACTGAAGCTTTCTTT
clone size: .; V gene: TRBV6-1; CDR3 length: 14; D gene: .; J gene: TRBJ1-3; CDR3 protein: CASSEQAGGNTIYF; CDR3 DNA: TGTGCCAGCAGTGAACAGGCGGGGGGAAACACCATATATTTT
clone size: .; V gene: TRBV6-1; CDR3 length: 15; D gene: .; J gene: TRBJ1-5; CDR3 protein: CASSEADGSNQPQHF; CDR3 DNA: TGTGCCAGCAGTGAAGCGGACGGGAGCAATCAGCCCCAGCATTTT
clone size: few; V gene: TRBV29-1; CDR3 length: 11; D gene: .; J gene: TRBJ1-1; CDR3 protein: CSVQGNTEAFF; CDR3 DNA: TGCAGCGTCCAGGGGAACACTGAAGCTTTCTTT
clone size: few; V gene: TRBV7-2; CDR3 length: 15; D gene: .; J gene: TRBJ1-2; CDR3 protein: CASSLGGRVGYGYTF; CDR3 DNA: TGTGCCAGCAGCTTAGGGGGCAGGGTGGGCTATGGCTACACCTTC
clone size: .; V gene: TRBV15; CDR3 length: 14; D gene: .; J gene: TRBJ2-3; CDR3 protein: CATSSVITTDTQYF; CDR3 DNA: TGTGCCACCAGCAGCGTGATAACCACAGATACGCAGTATTTT
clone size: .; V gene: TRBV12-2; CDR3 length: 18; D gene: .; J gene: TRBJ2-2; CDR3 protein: CASRLDRDRGRNTGELFF; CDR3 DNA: TGTGCAAGTCGCTTGGACCGGGACAGGGGTCGAAACACCGGGGAGCTGTTTTTT
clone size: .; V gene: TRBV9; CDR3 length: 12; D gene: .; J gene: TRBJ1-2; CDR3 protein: CASSVDDYGYTF; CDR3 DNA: TGTGCCAGCAGCGTAGATGACTATGGCTACACCTTC
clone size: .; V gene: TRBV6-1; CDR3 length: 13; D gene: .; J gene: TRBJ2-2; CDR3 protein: CASSEQGAGELFF; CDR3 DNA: TGTGCCAGCAGTGAACAGGGAGCCGGGGAGCTGTTTTTT
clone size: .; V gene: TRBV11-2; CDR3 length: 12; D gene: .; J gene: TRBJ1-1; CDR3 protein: CASSSGRSGAFF; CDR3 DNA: TGTGCCAGCAGCTCCGGCCGCAGCGGAGCTTTCTTT
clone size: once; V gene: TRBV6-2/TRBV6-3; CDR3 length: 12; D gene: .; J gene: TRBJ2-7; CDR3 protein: CASSLGGYEQYF; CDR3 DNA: TGTGCCAGCAGTTTGGGGGGCTACGAGCAGTACTTC
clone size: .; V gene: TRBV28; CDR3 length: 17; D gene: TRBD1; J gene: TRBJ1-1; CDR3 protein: CASSRNRGQVENTEAFF; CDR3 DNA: TGTGCCAGCAGCCGTAACAGGGGGCAAGTCGAAAACACTGAAGCTTTCTTT
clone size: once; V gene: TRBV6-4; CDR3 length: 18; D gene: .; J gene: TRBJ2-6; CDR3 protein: CASSDSGVGRSGANVLTF; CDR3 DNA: TGTGCCAGCAGTGACTCGGGAGTAGGCAGGTCTGGGGCCAACGTCCTGACTTTC
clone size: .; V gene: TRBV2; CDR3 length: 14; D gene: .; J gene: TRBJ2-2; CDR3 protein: CASSESGMAGELFF; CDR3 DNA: TGTGCCAGCAGTGAAAGTGGTATGGCCGGGGAGCTGTTTTTT
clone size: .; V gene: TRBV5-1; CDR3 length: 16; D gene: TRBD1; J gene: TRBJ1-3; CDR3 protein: CASSLYSGTGQNTIYF; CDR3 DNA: TGCGCCAGCAGCTTGTACAGCGGGACAGGGCAAAACACCATATATTTT
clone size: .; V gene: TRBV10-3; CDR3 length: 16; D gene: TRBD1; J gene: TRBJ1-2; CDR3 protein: CAISLAGTGGNYGYTF; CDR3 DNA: TGTGCCATCAGCCTCGCCGGGACAGGGGGTAACTATGGCTACACCTTC
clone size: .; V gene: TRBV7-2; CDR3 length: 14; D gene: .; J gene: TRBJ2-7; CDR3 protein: CASRTGTDTYEQYF; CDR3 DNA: TGTGCCAGCAGGACCGGGACGGATACCTACGAGCAGTACTTC
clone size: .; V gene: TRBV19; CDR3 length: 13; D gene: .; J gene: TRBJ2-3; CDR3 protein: CASRPTVTDTQYF; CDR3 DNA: TGTGCCAGTAGACCGACGGTCACAGATACGCAGTATTTT
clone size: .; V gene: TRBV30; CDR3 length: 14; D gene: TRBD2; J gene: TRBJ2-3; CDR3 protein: CAWSVRAGGTTQYF; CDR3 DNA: TGTGCCTGGAGTGTACGGGCGGGGGGAACAACGCAGTATTTT
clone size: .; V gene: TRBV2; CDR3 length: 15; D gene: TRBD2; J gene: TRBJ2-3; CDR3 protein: CASRTSGGPTDTQYF; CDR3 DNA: TGTGCCAGCAGGACTAGCGGGGGGCCCACAGATACGCAGTATTTT
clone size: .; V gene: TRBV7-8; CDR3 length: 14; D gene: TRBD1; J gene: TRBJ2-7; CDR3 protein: CASSPGQGYDEQYF; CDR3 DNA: TGTGCCAGCAGCCCGGGACAGGGTTACGACGAGCAGTACTTC
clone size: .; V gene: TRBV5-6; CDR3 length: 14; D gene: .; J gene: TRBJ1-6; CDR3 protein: CASSLVARNSPLHF; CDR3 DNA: TGTGCCAGCAGCTTGGTTGCGAGGAATTCACCCCTCCACTTT
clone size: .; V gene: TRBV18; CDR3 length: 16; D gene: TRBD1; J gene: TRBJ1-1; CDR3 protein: CASSPAGTGVNTEAFF; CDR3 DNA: TGTGCCAGCTCACCAGCCGGGACAGGAGTGAACACTGAAGCTTTCTTT
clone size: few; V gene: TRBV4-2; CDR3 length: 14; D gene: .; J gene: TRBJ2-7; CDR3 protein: CASSRRGTSYEQYF; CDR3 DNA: TGTGCCAGCAGCCGGCGCGGGACTTCCTACGAGCAGTACTTC
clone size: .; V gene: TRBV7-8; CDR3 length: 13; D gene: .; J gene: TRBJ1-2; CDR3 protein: CATVPQGVGGYTF; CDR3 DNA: TGTGCCACCGTTCCTCAGGGAGTTGGGGGCTACACCTTC
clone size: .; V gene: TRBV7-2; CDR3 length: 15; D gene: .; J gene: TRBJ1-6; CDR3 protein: CASSDRTSYNSPLHF; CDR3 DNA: TGTGCCAGCAGCGACCGTACGTCCTATAATTCACCCCTCCACTTT
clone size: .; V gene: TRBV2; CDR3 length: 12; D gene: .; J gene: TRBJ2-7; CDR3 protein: CASSRRLYEQYF; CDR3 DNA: TGTGCCAGCAGTAGACGGCTGTACGAGCAGTACTTC
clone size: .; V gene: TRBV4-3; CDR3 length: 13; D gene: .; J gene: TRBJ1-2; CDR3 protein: CASSQELRYGYTF; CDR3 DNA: TGCGCCAGCAGCCAAGAGCTTCGCTATGGCTACACCTTC
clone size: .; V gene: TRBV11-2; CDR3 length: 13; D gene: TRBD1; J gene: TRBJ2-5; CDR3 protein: CASSLDREETQYF; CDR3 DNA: TGTGCCAGCAGCCTAGACAGGGAAGAGACCCAGTACTTC
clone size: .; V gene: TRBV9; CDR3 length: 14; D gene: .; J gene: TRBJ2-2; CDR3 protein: CASSFTQGSGELFF; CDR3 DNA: TGTGCCAGCAGCTTCACGCAGGGATCCGGGGAGCTGTTTTTT